This is a list of T cell receptor beta chains from one sample in a study of early T cells in non-severe SARS-CoV-2 infection. One entry per CDR3 protein results from TCRdb running MiXCR on the 5' RACE reads. The table shows tens of thousands of distinct CDR3 sequences, with approximately 4.5% occurring only once. Material for sequencing was whole blood. The source is an adult who was a healthcare worker with PCR-confirmed SARS-CoV-2 infection or an uninfected control (not recorded which). CDR3s include the opening cysteine and the closing phenylalanine or tryptophan. D genes are given only for firm matches. Part of the rows lack a size; the others show once, few, many or a class for expanded clones.

v_call: TRBV5-1
j_call: TRBJ1-2
clone_size: many
d_call: -
cdr3_aa: CASSLAGGANYGYTF
cdr3_nt: TGCGCCAGCAGCTTGGCGGGGGGAGCTAACTATGGCTACACCTTC

v_call: TRBV24-1
j_call: TRBJ1-5
clone_size: many
d_call: -
cdr3_aa: CATSDTNLGGNQPQHF
cdr3_nt: TGTGCCACCAGTGATACCAACCTGGGGGGCAATCAGCCCCAGCATTTT

v_call: TRBV6-1
j_call: TRBJ2-7
clone_size: few
d_call: TRBD1
cdr3_aa: CASRVGQVFYEQYF
cdr3_nt: TGTGCCAGCAGAGTTGGACAGGTCTTCTACGAGCAGTACTTC

v_call: TRBV12-3/TRBV12-4
j_call: TRBJ2-5
clone_size: -
d_call: -
cdr3_aa: CASSLDRSHQETQYF
cdr3_nt: TGTGCCAGCAGTTTGGATAGGAGCCACCAAGAGACCCAGTACTTC

v_call: TRBV7-6
j_call: TRBJ1-5
clone_size: many
d_call: TRBD1
cdr3_aa: CASSSLPLRDRGHLSNQPQHF
cdr3_nt: TGTGCCAGCAGCTCCTTACCCCTCCGGGACAGGGGACACCTTAGCAATCAGCCCCAGCATTTT

v_call: TRBV18
j_call: TRBJ1-1
clone_size: few
d_call: -
cdr3_aa: CASSPWEQNTEAFF
cdr3_nt: TGTGCCAGCTCACCATGGGAGCAAAACACTGAAGCTTTCTTT

v_call: TRBV27
j_call: TRBJ2-7
clone_size: medium-sized
d_call: -
cdr3_aa: CASTRIGLAYEQYF
cdr3_nt: TGTGCCAGCACCCGAATCGGGTTGGCTTACGAGCAGTACTTC

v_call: TRBV6-2/TRBV6-3
j_call: TRBJ2-1
clone_size: -
d_call: -
cdr3_aa: CAIADRDNEQFF
cdr3_nt: TGTGCCATCGCGGACCGAGACAATGAGCAGTTCTTC

v_call: TRBV7-9
j_call: TRBJ2-7
clone_size: many
d_call: -
cdr3_aa: CASSLESVYEQYF
cdr3_nt: TGTGCCAGCAGCTTAGAGTCAGTCTACGAGCAGTACTTC

v_call: TRBV9
j_call: TRBJ2-5
clone_size: many
d_call: -
cdr3_aa: CASSDRTTLETQYF
cdr3_nt: TGTGCCAGCAGCGACCGGACTACTCTGGAGACCCAGTACTTC

v_call: TRBV5-1
j_call: TRBJ2-5
clone_size: many
d_call: TRBD1
cdr3_aa: CASKEQGARETQYF
cdr3_nt: TGCGCCAGCAAAGAGCAGGGGGCGCGGGAGACCCAGTACTTC

v_call: TRBV5-1
j_call: TRBJ2-1
clone_size: many
d_call: TRBD1
cdr3_aa: CASSSGQGPEQFF
cdr3_nt: TGCGCCAGCAGCTCCGGACAGGGCCCTGAGCAGTTCTTC

v_call: TRBV29-1
j_call: TRBJ1-3
clone_size: -
d_call: TRBD1
cdr3_aa: CSVESGGTGNTIYF
cdr3_nt: TGCAGCGTTGAATCAGGGGGCACTGGAAACACCATATATTTT

v_call: TRBV6-5
j_call: TRBJ2-7
clone_size: many
d_call: TRBD1
cdr3_aa: CASSSTGGREQYF
cdr3_nt: TGTGCCAGCAGTTCTACAGGGGGTCGCGAGCAGTACTTC